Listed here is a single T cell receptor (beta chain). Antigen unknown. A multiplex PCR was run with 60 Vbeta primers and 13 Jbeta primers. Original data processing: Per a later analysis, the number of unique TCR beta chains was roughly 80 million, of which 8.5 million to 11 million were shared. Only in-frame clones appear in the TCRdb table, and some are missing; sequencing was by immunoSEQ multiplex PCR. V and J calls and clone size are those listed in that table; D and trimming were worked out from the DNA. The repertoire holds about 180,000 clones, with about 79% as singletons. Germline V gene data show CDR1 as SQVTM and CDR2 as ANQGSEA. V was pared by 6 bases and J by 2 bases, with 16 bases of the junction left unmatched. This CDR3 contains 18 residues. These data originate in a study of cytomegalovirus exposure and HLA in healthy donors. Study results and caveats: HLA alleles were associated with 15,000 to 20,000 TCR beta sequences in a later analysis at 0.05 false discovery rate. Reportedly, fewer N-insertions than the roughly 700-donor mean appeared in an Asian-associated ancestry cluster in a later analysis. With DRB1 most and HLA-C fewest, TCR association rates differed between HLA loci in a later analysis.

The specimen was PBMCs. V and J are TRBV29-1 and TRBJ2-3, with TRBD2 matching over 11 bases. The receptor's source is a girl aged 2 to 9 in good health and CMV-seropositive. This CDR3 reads CSVLPTGTSGFYTDTQYF. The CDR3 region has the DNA TGCAGCGTCCTTCCTACCGGGACTAGCGGATTCTACACAGATACGCAGTATTTT.